These 32 T cell receptor beta chains came from one sample sequenced in a study of shared clonotypes between healthy human individuals. Measured with immunoSEQ multiplex PCR; TCRdb has only the in-frame clones, and not every one. The data contain 850,000 to 1,200,000 clones, 75% of them singletons. Sequenced sample: memory CD4+ T cells sorted from blood. Subset reported: CD45RA-negative fraction. All receptors derive from a man aged 18 to 29 in good health.

This chain uses TRBV19 with TRBJ1-1; TRBD1 matches at 7 bases. This CDR3 has 15 residues. Germline loops: CDR1 LNHDA, CDR2 SQIVND (reference sequence). With V trimmed by 5 bases and J by 6 bases, 12 bases remained unmatched. Here the CDR3 reads CASSLGARTGAEAFF. The CDR3 nucleotides are TGTGCCAGTAGTCTAGGGGCCCGGACAGGCGCTGAAGCTTTCTTT.

V usage is TRBV5-6 and J usage is TRBJ2-5; 7 nucleotides match TRBD1. In germline, CDR1 is SGHDT, CDR2 YYEEEE. Trimming at V came to 2 bases and at J to 2 bases, leaving 6 bases not matched to a gene. The CDR3 runs 15 residues. The CDR3 loop reads CASSFNRGRQETQYF. In nucleotides, the CDR3 is TGTGCCAGCAGCTTTAACAGGGGTAGGCAAGAGACCCAGTACTTC. The full variable domain, in which reference TRBV5-6 and TRBJ2-5 provide the parts outside the CDR3, is DAGVTQSPTHLIKTRGQQVTLRCSPKSGHDTVSWYQQALGQGPQFIFQYYEEEERQRGNFPDRFSGHQFPNYSSELNVNALLLGDSALYLCASSFNRGRQETQYFGPGTRLLVL.

This chain connects TRBV21-1 to TRBJ2-2; whether TRBD2, the table's D call, matches the DNA was not checked. TRBV21-1 is a pseudogene. CDR3 size: 18 residues. CDR3 region: CASSAVTSGGNAFGELFF. The DNA for the CDR3 is TGTGCCAGCAGCGCCGTCACTAGCGGGGGGAACGCGTTCGGGGAGCTGTTTTTT.

This clone was observed at least ten times. The chain links TRBV19 to TRBJ2-2, with unresolved D. V lost 7 bases, J lost 0 bases, and 12 bases lay in between. This CDR3 is built from 15 residues. The germline gives CDR1 LNHDA, CDR2 SQIVND (reference sequence). CDR3 bases: TGTGCCAGTATTGGCGGCCCCGCGAACACCGGGGAGCTGTTTTTT. It is translated as CASIGGPANTGELFF.

J is TRBJ2-7 and V is TRBV6-1, with 8 bases aligning to TRBD2. The germline V gene encodes CDR1 MNHNS and CDR2 SASEGT. There are 16 residues in the CDR3. The V segment lost 1 base and the J segment 0 bases; nucleotides outside the gene matches: 5. The DNA of the CDR3 is TGTGCCAGCAGTGAAGTAGACGGGGGGGGCTCCTACGAGCAGTACTTC. Translating gives CASSEVDGGGSYEQYF.

The chain combines TRBV18 with TRBJ2-1, with TRBD2 matching over 8 bases. Looked up from germline, CDR1 is KGHSH and CDR2 is LQKENI. V shed 6 bases, J shed 5 bases, and the junction held 6 bases outside the gene matches. CDR3 length: 14 residues. CDR3 sequence reads: CASSGTSGDNEQFF. In DNA, the CDR3 is TGTGCCAGCTCCGGGACTAGTGGGGACAATGAGCAGTTCTTC. Full variable domain (remainder filled in from reference TRBV18 and TRBJ2-1): NAGVMQNPRHLVRRRGQEARLRCSPMKGHSHVYWYRQLPEEGLKFMVYLQKENIIDESGMPKERFSAEFPKEGPSILRIQQVVRGDSAAYFCASSGTSGDNEQFFGPGTRLTVL.

This clone was detected only a few times. The CDR3 DNA reads as TGTGCCAGCAGCAGGGACAGGGTCGGCTCTGGAAACACCATATATTTT. Translating it yields CASSRDRVGSGNTIYF. J is TRBJ1-3 and V is TRBV5-4, with 9 bases aligning to TRBD1. The CDR3 covers 16 residues. CDR1 is SGHNT and CDR2 is YYREEE in the germline V gene (reference sequence). V shed 4 bases, J shed 0 bases, and the junction held 5 bases outside the gene matches.

Only a few counts were recorded for this clone. The chain uses TRBV15 and TRBJ2-7; TRBD1 matches at 10 bases. J was trimmed by 1 base and V by 4 bases; bases with no gene match: 4. The CDR3 sequence is 15 residues long. Germline CDR1 reads LNHNV; CDR2 reads YYDKDF (reference sequence). The CDR3 reads CATSMDRGASYEQYF. The CDR3 DNA follows: TGTGCCACCAGCATGGACAGGGGGGCGTCCTACGAGCAGTACTTC.

The V gene is TRBV28, the J gene TRBJ2-7; 9 nucleotides line up with TRBD2. Germline lookup yields CDR1 MDHEN and CDR2 SYDVKM. The V gene end was trimmed by 6 bases and the J gene end by 0 bases; junction bases not matched to a gene: 3. This CDR3 has 14 amino acids. The CDR3 region is CASRLAGSSYEQYF. The DNA of the CDR3 is TGTGCCAGCAGGCTAGCGGGGAGCTCCTACGAGCAGTACTTC. The full variable domain, rest sourced from reference TRBV28 and TRBJ2-7, is DVKVTQSSRYLVKRTGEKVFLECVQDMDHENMFWYRQDPGLGLRLIYFSYDVKMKEKGDIPEGYSVSREKKERFSLILESASTNQTSMYLCASRLAGSSYEQYFGPGTRLTVT.

In its sample, this clone was seen a few times. Other DNA sequences within the sample encode an identical CDR3. The chain is built from TRBV6-5 and TRBJ2-2, with a weak D call TRBD1 (5 bases). V gave up 6 bases and J gave up 1 base, with 9 bases separating them. CDR1 and CDR2 from the germline V gene are MNHEY and SVGAGI. The length of the CDR3 is 14 residues. The CDR3 spells CASRGQGNTGELFF. As DNA, the CDR3 is TGTGCCAGCAGAGGTCAGGGGAACACCGGGGAGCTGTTTTTT.

This clone was seen once. At one end, the junction sequence differs from germline, possibly due to a read error. This chain joins TRBV18 and TRBJ1-2; possibly TRBD1 for D (5 bases). The V gene's germline CDR1 is KGHSH and CDR2 LQKENI. The CDR3 is made up of 17 amino acids. The CDR3 DNA is TGTGCTAGCTCACCATCCGGGGCCGTTGGGGGAAACTATGGCTACACCTTC. Protein: CASSPSGAVGGNYGYTF.

The genes are TRBV9 and TRBJ2-5; maybe TRBD1 (9 bases). Germline V CDR1 and CDR2: SGDLS, YYNGEE. The CDR3 consists of 15 residues. V lost 3 bases, J lost 5 bases, and 17 bases lay in between. As DNA, the CDR3 is TGTGCCAGCAGCGCCACTAGCGGACAGGGGGAGACCCAGTACTTC. It codes for CASSATSGQGETQYF.

The rearrangement uses TRBV18 and TRBJ2-7; TRBD1 or TRBD2 may be the D gene (5 bases each). The V gene lost 5 bases and the J gene lost 3 bases, with 14 bases spanning the gap. Looked up from germline, CDR1 is KGHSH and CDR2 is LQKENI. This CDR3 has 14 residues. The CDR3 DNA reads TGTGCCAGCTCATCCGGGACGGATAACTACGAGCAGTACTTC. This codes for CASSSGTDNYEQYF.

The J gene is TRBJ1-5, the V gene TRBV30; weak D call: TRBD1 (5 bases). The CDR3 runs to 13 residues. Looked up from germline, CDR1 is GTSNPN and CDR2 is SVGIG (reference sequence). Trimming cost V 2 bases and J 5 bases, with 10 bases left between them. The CDR3 DNA is TGTGCCTGGAGTCGGGGGGGAGATCAGCCCCAGCATTTT. As protein: CAWSRGGDQPQHF.

V and J are TRBV19 and TRBJ1-2; TRBD1 agrees at 8 bases. Germline loops: CDR1 LNHDA, CDR2 SQIVND (reference sequence). The CDR3 totals 13 residues. V was pared by 4 bases and J by 8 bases, with 6 bases of the junction left unmatched. CDR3 in amino acids: CASSTSRGQGYTF. In DNA form, the CDR3 reads TGTGCCAGTAGTACTTCCAGGGGGCAAGGCTACACCTTC. Variable domain in full (rest from reference TRBV19 and TRBJ1-2): DGGITQSPKYLFRKEGQNVTLSCEQNLNHDAMYWYRQDPGQGLRLIYYSQIVNDFQKGDIAEGYSVSREKKESFPLTVTSAQKNPTAFYLCASSTSRGQGYTFGSGTRLTVV.

The chain employs TRBV10-3 and TRBJ1-2, with D possibly being TRBD1 (5 bases). V was shortened by 0 bases and J by 7 bases, with 12 bases between the two germline ends. The CDR3 is 14 residues long. Germline CDR1 reads ENHRY; CDR2 reads SYGVKD. The CDR3 coding sequence is TGTGCCATCAGTGAGTCGGAGGGGTTGGGTGGCTACACCTTC. Residues: CAISESEGLGGYTF.

V and J are TRBV30 and TRBJ2-7; the match to TRBD1 covers 9 bases. Germline V gene lookup returns CDR1 GTSNPN and CDR2 SVGIG (reference sequence). The CDR3 consists of 14 residues. After removal of 0 bases from V and 7 bases from J, the junction contained 7 bases not matched to a gene. DNA of the CDR3: TGTGCCTGGAGTGTGGAACAGGGGGCGGGAGAGCAGTACTTC. Translated: CAWSVEQGAGEQYF.

This clone appeared a few times. The rearrangement links TRBV29-1 to TRBJ1-1; D remains ambiguous. Looked up from germline, CDR1 is SQVTM and CDR2 is ANQGSEA. The V end lost 4 bases, the J end lost 7 bases, and 13 bases lay between the germline ends. The CDR3 extends over 12 amino acids. The DNA for the CDR3 is TGCAGCGTTGCCCCCTCAACGGGTGAAGCTTTCTTT. This sequence encodes CSVAPSTGEAFF.

The chain couples TRBV6-1 to TRBJ1-6; D ambiguous. Germline V gene lookup returns CDR1 MNHNS and CDR2 SASEGT. V lost 0 bases and J lost 7, with 10 bases in between. The CDR3 runs 15 residues. The CDR3: CASSEAVSGNSPLHF. The CDR3 DNA is TGTGCCAGCAGTGAAGCGGTCTCGGGGAATTCACCCCTCCACTTT.

The chain employs TRBV12-5 and TRBJ2-1, with TRBD1 matching 9 bases. Germline V gives CDR1 LGHNT, CDR2 FRNRAP. J gave up 6 bases and V 3 bases, and 21 bases lay outside the gene matches. The CDR3 loop spans 20 amino acids. The CDR3 loop reads CASGFALSADPGQGPNEQFF. CDR3 nucleotides: TGTGCTAGTGGTTTCGCTTTGTCCGCTGACCCGGGACAGGGTCCCAATGAGCAGTTCTTC. Drawing the rest from reference TRBV12-5 and TRBJ2-1, the complete variable domain is DARVTQTPRHKVTEMGQEVTMRCQPILGHNTVFWYRQTMMQGLELLAYFRNRAPLDDSGMPKDRFSAEMPDATLATLKIQPSEPRDSAVYFCASGFALSADPGQGPNEQFFGPGTRLTVL.

V and J are TRBV5-5 and TRBJ2-3, with TRBD2 matching over 8 bases. Trimming cost V 7 bases and J 5 bases; bases outside gene matches: 9. Germline V gene lookup returns CDR1 SGHKS and CDR2 YYEKEE (reference sequence). The CDR3 spans 14 residues. In nucleotides, the CDR3 is TGTGCCAGCCTCAAGGGGGGACTAGGAGATACGCAGTATTTT. Translated, it gives CASLKGGLGDTQYF.

The V call is TRBV5-6, the J call TRBJ2-1, with D hard to call. CDR1 is SGHDT and CDR2 is YYEEEE in the germline V gene. Trimming removed 2 bases from V and 9 bases from J, with 9 bases in between. This CDR3 has 12 amino acids. CDR3 protein: CASSLVGFEQFF. CDR3 DNA: TGTGCCAGCAGCTTAGTGGGGTTTGAGCAGTTCTTC.

The table lists this clone with many counts. This CDR3 is also generated by other DNA sequences in the sample. The V gene is TRBV5-1, the J gene TRBJ2-3; 9 positions match TRBD1. Germline CDR1 is SGHRS and CDR2 is YFSETQ. V dropped 1 base and J dropped 4; count of bases not matched to a gene: 4. The CDR3 runs 15 residues. CDR3 residues: CASSLRDRDPDTQYF. CDR3 nucleotides: TGCGCCAGCAGCTTGAGGGACAGGGACCCAGATACGCAGTATTTT.

Only one count was recorded for this clone. The chain has TRBV18 and TRBJ2-7; D is undetermined. This CDR3 has 13 residues. CDR1 is KGHSH and CDR2 is LQKENI in the germline V gene. The V and J ends lost 2 bases and 3 bases respectively, with 8 bases between them. For the CDR3, the DNA is TGTGCCAGCTCACCATCAGGTTTCTACGAGCAGTACTTC. Its translation is CASSPSGFYEQYF.

This clone was observed once. The rearrangement links TRBV5-1 to TRBJ2-3; 8 bases line up with TRBD2. The trim removed 1 base at V and 4 bases at J, leaving 5 bases unmatched. CDR1 SGHRS and CDR2 YFSETQ come from the germline V gene. CDR3 length: 15 residues. DNA of the CDR3: TGCGCCAGCAGCTTGTCCCGGGGGGGAGCAGATACGCAGTATTTT. This gives the protein CASSLSRGGADTQYF.

V is TRBV6-5 and J is TRBJ2-7; D possibly uses TRBD1 or TRBD2 (5 bases each). Germline values: CDR1 MNHEY, CDR2 SVGAGI. V lost 6 bases, J lost 3 bases, and 15 bases lay in between. This CDR3 has 14 residues. The DNA of the CDR3 is TGTGCCAGCAGCCGGGGCCCGACGGTCTACGAGCAGTACTTC. Encoded protein: CASSRGPTVYEQYF.

V is TRBV6-1 and J is TRBJ1-5, with D maybe TRBD1 (5 bases). Per the germline V gene, CDR1 is MNHNS and CDR2 is SASEGT. With 0 bases removed from V and 1 base from J, the gap between germline ends came to 10 bases. CDR3 length: 16 residues. The CDR3 bases are TGTGCCAGCAGTGAAGCTGCGGGGGGAAGCAATCAGCCCCAGCATTTT. Its protein product is CASSEAAGGSNQPQHF.

The chain recombines TRBV2 with TRBJ2-1; 12 bases are shared with TRBD2. Germline CDR1 and CDR2: SNHLY and FYNNEI. CDR3 length: 14 amino acids. V dropped 7 bases and J dropped 7; count of bases not matched to a gene: 5. CDR3 bases: TGTGCCAGCAACCTAGCGGGGGGGCGGAATGAGCAGTTCTTC. Its protein product is CASNLAGGRNEQFF.

There are a few counts of this clone. The rearrangement links TRBV10-3 to TRBJ1-1; D gene ambiguous. CDR1 is ENHRY, CDR2 SYGVKD, per germline. The CDR3 consists of 13 residues. V lost 4 bases and J lost 2, with 8 bases in between. For the CDR3, the DNA is TGTGCCATCAGTGCTCAGGAAAACACTGAAGCTTTCTTT. This encodes CAISAQENTEAFF.

This sequence joins TRBV5-1 and TRBJ2-7; the D is unclear. In germline, CDR1 is SGHRS, CDR2 YFSETQ. The length of the CDR3 is 13 residues. V lost 0 bases, J lost 3 bases, and 7 bases lay in between. The CDR3 bases are TGCGCCAGCAGCTTGGCGCCCCACTACGAGCAGTACTTC. Protein sequence: CASSLAPHYEQYF.

J is TRBJ1-6 and V is TRBV11-2, with D unclear. Trimming pared 2 bases from V and 6 bases from J, leaving 5 bases between. The CDR3 sequence is 13 residues long. Germline CDR1 and CDR2: SGHAT and FQNNGV. CDR3 sequence: CASSLHPNSPLHF. The CDR3 nucleotides read TGTGCCAGCAGCTTACATCCTAATTCACCCCTCCACTTT.

Details on this clone: This could be a read error, since a much larger clone is one nucleotide away. Other DNA sequences of this sample code for an identical CDR3. This chain joins TRBV27 and TRBJ2-4, with D unclear. CDR1 is MNHEY and CDR2 is SMNVEV in the germline V gene (reference sequence). Trimming pared 0 bases from V and 0 bases from J, leaving 6 bases between. CDR3 length: 15 residues. CDR3 residues: CASSLSGVAKNIQYF. CDR3 coding DNA: TGTGCCAGCAGTTTATCGGGCGTAGCCAAAAACATTCAGTACTTC.